This T cell receptor beta chain was found in a study of CD8 T cells in Susac syndrome. Whole-study context: Treatment status at blood draw for the Susac syndrome patients was therapy-naive, corticosteroids, or intravenous immunoglobulin alone.

This clonotype was counted once. Its antigen is unknown. General study results and limits: The authors acknowledged that the study's TCR sequencing and HLA analysis involved relatively few individuals.

The CDR3 length is 11 residues. Random hexamers were used to reverse transcribe roughly 0.45 to 1 ug of RNA. The immunoSEQ assay covered 54 Vbeta and 13 Jbeta segments for CDR3. TCRdb fed the immunoSEQ multiplex PCR reads into MiXCR, producing one record per CDR3 protein. The sample shows some 150,000 distinct CDR3 sequences, approximately 95% of them seen only once. High-throughput TCR beta sequencing covered peripheral CD8+ and CD4+ T cells. Specimen: CD4+ T cells from PBMCs. This sequence was found in a human donor with Susac syndrome. V and J are TRBV21-1 and TRBJ2-7; TRBD2, the table's D call, lacks a check against the DNA. TRBV21-1 is annotated as a pseudogene. The CDR3 sequence: CATGTGYEQYF. The CDR3 DNA reads as TGTGCCACCGGGACTGGCTACGAGCAGTACTTC.